The 28 T cell receptor beta chains listed next were all sequenced from one sample in a study of early T cells in non-severe SARS-CoV-2 infection. One entry per CDR3 protein results from TCRdb running MiXCR on the 5' RACE reads. The profile covers 65,000 to 75,000 distinct CDR3 sequences, with approximately 13% appearing a single time and roughly 5.3% taken by the ten largest. Sequenced input: whole blood. The receptors come from an adult who was a healthcare worker with PCR-confirmed SARS-CoV-2 infection or an uninfected control (not recorded which).

This clonotype was seen at least ten times. The chain uses TRBV29-1 and TRBJ2-1; D tentatively fits TRBD1 or TRBD2 (5 bases each). Deletions cut 2 bases from V and 0 bases from J, with 8 bases between. CDR1 and CDR2 from the germline V gene are SQVTM and ANQGSEA. This CDR3 is 14 amino acids long. The CDR3 here is CSVERGVSYNEQFF. CDR3 nucleotide sequence: TGCAGCGTTGAAAGAGGGGTCTCCTACAATGAGCAGTTCTTC.

This clonotype has only a few counts. The V call is TRBV7-9, the J call TRBJ2-3; D remains ambiguous. V lost 2 bases and J 7 bases, leaving 7 bases between the germline ends. Germline assignment: CDR1 SEHNR and CDR2 FQNEAQ (reference sequence). This CDR3 contains 12 residues. CDR3 nucleotide sequence: TGTGCCAGCAGCTTATCTGAAAATACGCAGTATTTT. Translating it yields CASSLSENTQYF.

With regard to this clonotype: Its ends do not fully match the called genes, so a read error is possible. The chain has TRBV9 and TRBJ2-7; D is perhaps TRBD2 (6 bases). Germline CDR1 is SGDLS and CDR2 is YYNGEE. The CDR3 is made up of 14 amino acids. CDR3 region: CACSPGTSLGEQYF. In nucleotides, the CDR3 is TGTGCCTGCAGCCCCGGGACTTCCTTGGGGGAGCAGTACTTC.

This clonotype was detected many times. This rearrangement joins TRBV18 to TRBJ1-2; TRBD1 might be the D (5 bases). V gave up 1 base and J gave up 2 bases, with 5 bases separating them. There are 13 residues in the CDR3. Per germline, CDR1 KGHSH and CDR2 LQKENI. This CDR3 is CASSPRDNYGYTF. CDR3 in DNA: TGTGCCAGCTCACCACGGGACAACTATGGCTACACCTTC.

This clonotype was observed a few times. This sequence joins TRBV5-4 and TRBJ1-1; 7 nucleotides align to TRBD1. The CDR3 totals 15 residues. Unmatched junction bases numbered 7, after V lost 4 bases and J lost 1 base. Germline CDR1 and CDR2: SGHNT and YYREEE (reference sequence). The CDR3 here is CASSQTGNRNTEAFF. CDR3 nucleotide sequence: TGTGCCAGCAGCCAGACAGGGAATAGGAACACTGAAGCTTTCTTT.

J is TRBJ2-3 and V is TRBV6-5; no clear D gene. Germline CDR1 MNHEY, CDR2 SVGAGI. V dropped 6 bases and J dropped 2 bases, with 9 bases sitting between them. This CDR3 region has 13 residues. In nucleotides, the CDR3 is TGTGCCAGCAGAAGGCCGTACACAGATACGCAGTATTTT. Translated: CASRRPYTDTQYF.

This clonotype was detected ten times or more. The V and J genes are TRBV6-1 and TRBJ2-1, with D hard to call. CDR1 is MNHNS and CDR2 is SASEGT in the germline V gene. CDR3 length: 13 residues. Trimming cost V 8 bases and J 0 bases, with 8 bases left between them. The CDR3 DNA sequence: TGTGCCAGCTGTAAGACCTCCTACAATGAGCAGTTCTTC. Amino acids: CASCKTSYNEQFF.

This clonotype was picked up many times. The CDR3: CSAAGEETQYF. The CDR3 region has the DNA TGCAGTGCTGCGGGGGAAGAGACCCAGTACTTC. The chain is built from TRBV20-1 and TRBJ2-5; 7 bases align to TRBD2. Germline lookup yields CDR1 DFQATT and CDR2 SNEGSKA (reference sequence). J was trimmed by 3 bases and V by 5 bases; bases with no gene match: 0. This CDR3 comprises 11 residues.

The table lists this clonotype with many counts. The CDR3 protein is CASSQDNSPLHF. DNA for the CDR3: TGCGCCAGCAGCCAAGATAATTCACCCCTCCACTTT. V usage is TRBV4-1 and J usage is TRBJ1-6, with D unclear. The germline CDR1 and CDR2 sequences are MGHRA and YSYEKL. V lost 0 bases and J lost 6, with 0 bases in between. The CDR3 is 12 residues long.

This clonotype has at least ten counts. The genes are TRBV11-3 and TRBJ2-7, with 9 positions matching TRBD2. The CDR3 length is 15 residues. Germline trimming cut 5 bases from V and 5 bases from J; bases unmatched to any gene: 10. CDR1 is SGHNT, CDR2 YENEEA, per germline. CDR3 sequence reads: CASSPGASGTHEQYF. Written as DNA, the CDR3 is TGTGCCAGCAGCCCGGGAGCTAGCGGGACCCACGAGCAGTACTTC.

This clonotype occurred a few times. The chain recombines TRBV27 with TRBJ2-3; D may be TRBD1 or TRBD2 (5 bases each). The CDR3 is 15 amino acids. Germline V lookup: CDR1 MNHEY, CDR2 SMNVEV (reference sequence). The ends were cut back, 5 bases at V and 3 bases at J, with 15 bases in the middle. The CDR3 DNA reads as TGTGCCAGCAGTCCAGGGACGTCTTGGACAGATACGCAGTATTTT. Its protein is CASSPGTSWTDTQYF.

The genes are TRBV10-3 and TRBJ1-6, with D perhaps matching TRBD1 (5 bases). The CDR3 is 14 residues long. Trimming cost V 5 bases and J 9 bases, with 14 bases left between them. CDR1 and CDR2 (germline): ENHRY, SYGVKD. The DNA for the CDR3 is TGTGCCATCAGTAAACCGGGACGGGGTTCACCCCTCCACTTT. Translating it yields CAISKPGRGSPLHF.

This clonotype occurred many times. The chain has TRBV7-9 and TRBJ2-5; D is uncertain. Germline lookup yields CDR1 SEHNR and CDR2 FQNEAQ (reference sequence). V shed 0 bases and J shed 6 bases, with 11 bases lying between them. The CDR3 has 14 residues. The CDR3 spells CASSLAASEKTQYF. Here the CDR3 DNA reads TGTGCCAGCAGCTTAGCGGCTTCCGAAAAGACCCAGTACTTC.

This chain links TRBV7-6 with TRBJ2-1; D might be TRBD1 (5 bases). Between the trimmed V and J ends, which lost 0 bases and 10 bases, there was a span of 10 bases. The V gene's germline CDR1 is SGHVS and CDR2 FNYEAQ. The CDR3 covers 13 residues. The DNA of the CDR3 is TGTGCCAGCAGCTTAGCCAAAGCAGGGGAGCAGTTCTTC. It codes for CASSLAKAGEQFF.

This clonotype was seen repeatedly, ten times or more. The chain has TRBV9 and TRBJ2-7; 10 nucleotides match TRBD2. V was clipped by 0 bases and J by 4 bases; unmatched bases: 7. This CDR3 comprises 16 residues. From germline, CDR1 is SGDLS and CDR2 YYNGEE. The CDR3 sequence is CASSVGLAGVGYEQYF. Written as DNA, the CDR3 is TGTGCCAGCAGCGTAGGGCTAGCGGGAGTAGGATACGAGCAGTACTTC.

The chain carries TRBV7-9 and TRBJ2-3; 11 nucleotides line up with TRBD2. Germline values: CDR1 SEHNR, CDR2 FQNEAQ (reference sequence). The CDR3 runs to 16 residues. V lost 1 base and J lost 2; bases outside the gene matches: 2. The CDR3 DNA reads as TGTGCCAGCAGCTTAGGACTAGCGGGGAACACAGATACGCAGTATTTT. Translating it yields CASSLGLAGNTDTQYF.

The chain recombines TRBV18 with TRBJ2-3; D perhaps matches TRBD2 (6 bases). This CDR3 spans 14 amino acids. The germline gives CDR1 KGHSH, CDR2 LQKENI. V was trimmed by 3 bases and J by 2 bases, leaving 9 bases between them. CDR3 DNA: TGTGCCAGCTCACCCAAGGACTACACAGATACGCAGTATTTT. Protein product: CASSPKDYTDTQYF.

This clonotype was counted a few times. The gene calls are TRBV7-3 and TRBJ1-1; D might be TRBD1 (6 bases). The germline V and J ends were trimmed by 5 bases and 6 bases, with 13 bases remaining between them. This CDR3 is 13 amino acids long. CDR1 and CDR2 from the germline V gene are SGHTA and FQGTGA. CDR3 bases: TGTGCCAGCAGCCGACTCAGGGGATCTGAAGCTTTCTTT. Residues: CASSRLRGSEAFF.

This clonotype appeared a few times. This chain uses TRBV20-1 with TRBJ2-3; no firm D call. Germline CDR1 is DFQATT and CDR2 is SNEGSKA (reference sequence). This CDR3 has 15 amino acids. The V and J ends lost 0 bases and 0 bases respectively, with 10 bases between them. The CDR3 loop reads CSAREPLTSTDTQYF. As DNA, the CDR3 is TGCAGTGCTAGAGAACCTCTTACTAGCACAGATACGCAGTATTTT.

The V gene is TRBV20-1, the J gene TRBJ2-7; D is unclear. CDR3 size: 11 residues. Germline CDR1 reads DFQATT; CDR2 reads SNEGSKA (reference sequence). V shed 0 bases and J shed 5 bases, with 5 bases lying between them. In DNA form, the CDR3 reads TGCAGTGCTAGAGACAGTGACGAGCAGTACTTC. Translated: CSARDSDEQYF.

This clonotype was seen ten or more times. V gene TRBV28 combines with J gene TRBJ2-7; TRBD2 matches at 7 bases. Germline CDR1 and CDR2: MDHEN and SYDVKM. This CDR3 is 15 amino acids long. The V gene end was trimmed by 7 bases and the J gene end by 0 bases; junction bases not matched to a gene: 9. The CDR3 DNA follows: TGTGCCAGCACTGAAAGCGGGACTCCCTCCTACGAGCAGTACTTC. Its translation is CASTESGTPSYEQYF.

V is TRBV5-1 and J is TRBJ2-1; the D gene is possibly TRBD1 (5 bases). The CDR3 contains 11 residues. From germline, CDR1 is SGHRS and CDR2 YFSETQ. Trimming removed 5 bases at V and 15 bases at J, with 15 bases between. The CDR3 DNA sequence: TGCGCCAGCAGTTATCGAACCCAGGGGTTCTTC. Translated, it gives CASSYRTQGFF.

This clonotype turned up a few times. The genes are TRBV19 and TRBJ1-2; D is unresolved. Germline lookup yields CDR1 LNHDA and CDR2 SQIVND (reference sequence). Trimming took 7 bases from V and 4 from J, leaving 22 bases between them. This CDR3 comprises 16 residues. CDR3 nucleotides: TGTGCCAGTATCGATACCCCCTCACAAGCTTTCTATGGCTACACCTTC. Amino acids: CASIDTPSQAFYGYTF.

CDR3 region: CSVEGQGREQYF. The CDR3 bases are TGCAGCGTTGAAGGCCAGGGCCGGGAGCAGTACTTC. The V call is TRBV29-1, the J call TRBJ2-7; tentative D call: TRBD1 (5 bases). The V and J ends lost 1 base and 7 bases respectively, with 11 bases between them. The CDR3 has 12 residues. CDR1 is SQVTM and CDR2 is ANQGSEA in the germline V gene.

Comments on this clonotype: This may be a read error: a much more frequent sequence differs by one nucleotide. The chain combines TRBV5-1 with TRBJ2-1; D might be TRBD1 (6 bases). The V and J ends lost 0 bases and 5 bases respectively, with 9 bases between them. CDR1 SGHRS and CDR2 YFSETQ come from the germline V gene. This CDR3 is built from 14 residues. CDR3: CASSLVGDNNEQFF. The CDR3 DNA is TGCGCCAGCAGCTTGGTTGGGGACAACAATGAGCAGTTCTTC.

The rearrangement links TRBV6-5 to TRBJ2-7, with TRBD1 matching 7 bases. The ends lost 6 bases at V and 4 bases at J; junction bases unmatched: 6. The CDR3 runs 13 residues. The germline gives CDR1 MNHEY, CDR2 SVGAGI. The CDR3 sequence is CASRKQGFYEQYF. The CDR3 nucleotides read TGTGCCAGCAGGAAACAGGGGTTTTACGAGCAGTACTTC.

The V and J genes are TRBV20-1 and TRBJ2-1; 12 nucleotides align to TRBD2. The CDR3 is 17 residues long. Germline CDR1 reads DFQATT; CDR2 reads SNEGSKA (reference sequence). Trimming cost V 0 bases and J 4 bases; bases outside gene matches: 7. The CDR3 reads CSARDPSSGRGYNEQFF. In DNA, the CDR3 is TGCAGTGCTAGAGACCCCTCTAGCGGGAGGGGATACAATGAGCAGTTCTTC.

This clonotype came up many times. CDR3 bases: TGCAGTGCTAGAGCCTACAGGGATAGCTCCTATAATTCACCCCTCCACTTT. This sequence encodes CSARAYRDSSYNSPLHF. The chain employs TRBV20-1 and TRBJ1-6; tentative D call: TRBD1 (6 bases). There are 17 residues in the CDR3. V was shortened by 1 base and J by 0 bases, with 13 bases between the two germline ends. Per the germline V gene, CDR1 is DFQATT and CDR2 is SNEGSKA (reference sequence).